Below are 17 T cell receptor beta chains sequenced from a single sample in a study of PD-1 blockade in classical Hodgkin lymphoma. Only in-frame clones appear in the TCRdb table, and some are missing; sequencing was by immunoSEQ multiplex PCR. The sample has about 85,000 clones; 80% to 95% are singletons. Every single patient, without exception, relapsed after autologous stem cell transplantation, and brentuximab vedotin exposure varied. Sequencing was performed on peripheral blood mononuclear cells (PBMCs), taken before the second cycle of nivolumab. Source of these receptors: a human donor with classical Hodgkin lymphoma.

This clone has just one count. The chain uses TRBV30 and TRBJ1-5, with a weak D call TRBD1 (6 bases). CDR1 GTSNPN and CDR2 SVGIG come from the germline V gene (reference sequence). The CDR3 has 15 amino acids. The V end lost 3 bases, the J end lost 0 bases, and 12 bases lay between the germline ends. This CDR3 reads CAWRAGQYSNQPQHF. DNA of the CDR3: TGTGCCTGGAGAGCCGGACAGTATAGCAATCAGCCCCAGCATTTT.

This sequence joins TRBV9 and TRBJ1-5; the D gene is possibly TRBD1 (6 bases). This CDR3 comprises 14 residues. V lost 2 bases and J 3 bases, leaving 9 bases between the germline ends. CDR1 is SGDLS, CDR2 YYNGEE, per germline. CDR3 in amino acids: CASSVGGYNQPQHF. The CDR3 bases are TGTGCCAGCAGCGTTGGGGGCTACAATCAGCCCCAGCATTTT.

This chain uses TRBV4-1 with TRBJ2-3; D not resolved. The CDR3 spans 15 residues. The germline V gene encodes CDR1 MGHRA and CDR2 YSYEKL. Trimming removed 4 bases at V and 5 bases at J, with 16 bases between. The CDR3 nucleotides are TGCGCCAGCAGCCGAGGTGGCAGGTCTCAAGATACGCAGTATTTT. It specifies CASSRGGRSQDTQYF.

A single count supports this clone. The chain carries TRBV27 and TRBJ1-1; D is uncertain. Germline V gene data show CDR1 as MNHEY and CDR2 as SMNVEV (reference sequence). The CDR3 runs to 13 residues. Trimming removed 6 bases from V and 5 bases from J, with 13 bases in between. CDR3 DNA sequence: TGTGCCAGCAGACGTCCCGGCGGGACTGAAGCTTTCTTT. Its protein product is CASRRPGGTEAFF.

The rearrangement joins TRBV15 to TRBJ2-1; 8 nucleotides line up with TRBD2. Germline V lookup: CDR1 LNHNV, CDR2 YYDKDF (reference sequence). With 1 base clipped from V and 5 bases from J, the junction kept 10 bases outside the gene matches. The CDR3 length is 17 residues. The chain's CDR3 is CATSRARGTRSHNEQFF. The CDR3 DNA reads TGTGCCACCAGCAGAGCCCGTGGGACTAGGTCCCACAATGAGCAGTTCTTC.

This clone occurred a few times. The CDR3 spells CASSQDGASQETQYF. Written as DNA, the CDR3 is TGCGCCAGCAGCCAAGACGGGGCCAGTCAAGAGACCCAGTACTTC. This chain links TRBV4-1 with TRBJ2-5; D possibly uses TRBD1 or TRBD2 (5 bases each). This CDR3 spans 15 amino acids. Germline values: CDR1 MGHRA, CDR2 YSYEKL. V lost 0 bases, J lost 2 bases, and 10 bases lay in between.

The chain has TRBV5-4 and TRBJ2-1; TRBD2 is a possible D gene (6 bases). Germline loops: CDR1 SGHNT, CDR2 YYREEE (reference sequence). The CDR3 is 14 residues long. V was cut by 5 bases and J by 7 bases, with 16 bases left in between. CDR3: CASSIRRGGNEQFF. CDR3 coding DNA: TGTGCCAGCAGTATACGGAGGGGCGGGAATGAGCAGTTCTTC.

The rearrangement joins TRBV27 to TRBJ2-1; 15 positions match TRBD2. The length of the CDR3 is 18 residues. Germline V CDR1 and CDR2: MNHEY, SMNVEV (reference sequence). J was trimmed by 3 bases and V by 10 bases; bases with no gene match: 13. The CDR3 loop reads CATHPGTSGRNSYNEQFF. As DNA, the CDR3 is TGTGCCACCCATCCAGGGACTAGCGGGAGGAATAGCTACAATGAGCAGTTCTTC.

This chain links TRBV25-1 with TRBJ2-7, with a possible D match to TRBD1 (6 bases). The ends were cut back, 7 bases at V and 3 bases at J, with 16 bases in the middle. The CDR3 has 14 residues. Germline CDR1 and CDR2: MGHDK and SYGVNS. The CDR3 DNA is TGTGCCAGCAATGGACAGAATTCTGGCTACGAGCAGTACTTC. Translated: CASNGQNSGYEQYF.

To note about this clone: Here the CDR3 omits its conserved ending phenylalanine or tryptophan, so a read error is the likely source. It is unclear where the CDR3 begins or ends on the DNA, so no DNA is shown, and the CDR3 is as TCRdb lists it. V usage is TRBV11-2 and J usage is TRBJ1-1. Including both end residues, the CDR3 is 8 amino acids long. Germline CDR1 and CDR2: SGHAT and FQNNGV. The CDR3 is CASSLLRL.

This chain joins TRBV30 and TRBJ2-3, with 8 positions matching TRBD2. This CDR3 spans 15 amino acids. V shed 5 bases and J 1 base; nucleotides not matched to a gene: 8. Germline CDR1 and CDR2: GTSNPN and SVGIG (reference sequence). The CDR3, as DNA: TGTGCCTGGGGACTAACTAGCGGACGCACAGATACGCAGTATTTT. Encoded protein: CAWGLTSGRTDTQYF.

The V gene is TRBV23-1, the J gene TRBJ1-5, with TRBD1 matching over 10 bases. TRBV23-1 is an ORF; its function is uncertain. There are 21 residues in the CDR3. The junction had 24 bases not matched to a gene; V was cut back by 4 bases and J by 6 bases. The CDR3 sequence: CASSRQLTDRGYRRVSQPQHF. CDR3 nucleotide sequence: TGCGCCAGCAGTCGACAACTAACGGACAGGGGGTATAGAAGAGTGAGTCAGCCCCAGCATTTT.

This chain uses TRBV7-9 with TRBJ2-1, with 10 bases that match TRBD2. The germline V gene encodes CDR1 SEHNR and CDR2 FQNEAQ (reference sequence). Losses at the gene ends were 1 base for V and 7 bases for J; bases not matched to a gene: 4. This CDR3 has 15 amino acids. As DNA, the CDR3 is TGTGCCAGCAGCTTAGGGGCTAGCGGGGGTAATGAGCAGTTCTTC. As protein: CASSLGASGGNEQFF.

This clone was seen only once. The chain has TRBV4-2 and TRBJ1-4; 7 nucleotides align to TRBD1. J lost 7 bases, V lost 3 bases, and 8 bases had no gene match. This CDR3 is built from 15 residues. In germline, CDR1 is LGHNA, CDR2 YNFKEQ. CDR3 in DNA: TGTGCCAGCAGCCAGCCTCAGGGGGGGGGTGAAAAACTGTTTTTT. Its translation: CASSQPQGGGEKLFF.

CDR3 loop: CAVSQGVGNQPQHF. CDR3 sequence (DNA): TGCGCCGTCTCGCAGGGAGTAGGCAATCAGCCCCAGCATTTT. The chain joins TRBV4-1 to TRBJ1-5, with D maybe TRBD1 (5 bases). The ends were cut back, 11 bases at V and 2 bases at J, with 16 bases in the middle. The germline gives CDR1 MGHRA, CDR2 YSYEKL. The length of the CDR3 is 14 residues.

Concerning this clone: This same CDR3 is encoded by further DNA sequences in the sample. The chain has TRBV27 and TRBJ2-7; D is uncertain. CDR3 length: 12 residues. CDR1 is MNHEY and CDR2 is SMNVEV in the germline V gene (reference sequence). V was trimmed by 3 bases and J by 4 bases, leaving 7 bases between them. CDR3 bases: TGTGCCAGCAGTTTTGTGGGATACGAGCAGTACTTC. Protein sequence: CASSFVGYEQYF.

The chain couples TRBV19 to TRBJ1-1; D call uncertain. Germline loops: CDR1 LNHDA, CDR2 SQIVND (reference sequence). This CDR3 is built from 12 residues. V shed 9 bases and J shed 1 base, with 9 bases lying between them. CDR3 nucleotides: TGTGCCAGATTGCCCCCGAACACTGAAGCTTTCTTT. Protein: CARLPPNTEAFF.